The 16 T cell receptor beta chains below come from one sample, sequenced in a study of CD4 T cells in relation to SARS-CoV-2 and coronaviruses. Clones were read by immunoSEQ multiplex PCR, and TCRdb kept only the in-frame ones, dropping some. Here the sample spans nearly 70,000 clones, about 92% being singletons. CD4+ T cells from unexposed donors were obtained before the COVID-19 pandemic (2011-2018). The sequenced sample consisted of naive CD4+ T cells from PBMCs. Subset denoted: naive CD4+ T cells isolated by negative enrichment. The receptors stem from a human donor in good health.

This chain joins TRBV4-3 and TRBJ2-3, with TRBD2 matching 8 bases. CDR3 length: 17 amino acids. Per the germline V gene, CDR1 is LGHNA and CDR2 is YSLEER. V shed 0 bases, J shed 5 bases, and the junction held 10 bases outside the gene matches. For the CDR3, the DNA is TGCGCCAGCAGCCAAGAAGCGGGGGCGGTAGTAGGAGATACGCAGTATTTT. Protein product: CASSQEAGAVVGDTQYF.

This clone is a singleton in its sample. The chain couples TRBV5-1 to TRBJ2-3; D possibly corresponds to TRBD1 (5 bases). The CDR3 sequence is 14 residues long. Germline CDR1 reads SGHRS; CDR2 reads YFSETQ. Trimming shortened V by 5 bases and J by 0 bases, and 10 bases separated the two germline ends. The CDR3 coding sequence is TGCGCCAGCAGTTGGGGCGGAAGCACAGATACGCAGTATTTT. Protein sequence: CASSWGGSTDTQYF.

In DNA form, the CDR3 reads TGTGCCAGCAGCTTCCGGACGTACCCGATACAGTACTTC. Amino acid sequence: CASSFRTYPIQYF. The genes are TRBV3-1 (or the pseudogene TRBV3-2) and TRBJ2-5; D not certain. CDR1 is LGHDT, CDR2 YNNKEL, per germline (reference sequence). Trimming pared 5 bases from V and 11 bases from J, leaving 18 bases between. The CDR3 is 13 residues long.

This clone was recorded once. The chain joins TRBV18 to TRBJ2-1, with a weak D call TRBD2 (6 bases). Per germline, CDR1 KGHSH and CDR2 LQKENI. CDR3 length: 16 residues. Trimming pared 2 bases from V and 1 base from J, leaving 12 bases between. This CDR3 reads CASSPGWDSSYNEQFF. In DNA, the CDR3 is TGTGCCAGCTCACCAGGATGGGACTCTTCCTACAATGAGCAGTTCTTC. Filled out from reference TRBV18 and TRBJ2-1, the complete variable domain reads NAGVMQNPRHLVRRRGQEARLRCSPMKGHSHVYWYRQLPEEGLKFMVYLQKENIIDESGMPKERFSAEFPKEGPSILRIQQVVRGDSAAYFCASSPGWDSSYNEQFFGPGTRLTVL.

The chain links TRBV27 to TRBJ2-3, with D perhaps matching TRBD2 (6 bases). Trimming stripped 4 bases from V and 6 bases from J, with 8 bases between. The germline gives CDR1 MNHEY, CDR2 SMNVEV (reference sequence). The CDR3 runs 12 residues. The CDR3 protein is CASSYRGDTQYF. DNA for the CDR3: TGTGCCAGCAGTTACCGGGGGGATACGCAGTATTTT.

This chain uses TRBV6-5 with TRBJ2-3; 11 bases fit TRBD2. The CDR3 totals 15 residues. Germline CDR1 and CDR2: MNHEY and SVGAGI. Trimming cost V 6 bases and J 4 bases; bases outside gene matches: 6. The CDR3 region is CASRPIAGGSDTQYF. CDR3 nucleotides: TGTGCCAGCAGGCCGATAGCGGGGGGGTCAGATACGCAGTATTTT.

The chain uses TRBV15 and TRBJ2-5; D gene ambiguous. Trimming pared 0 bases from V and 0 bases from J, leaving 8 bases between. CDR1 LNHNV and CDR2 YYDKDF come from the germline V gene (reference sequence). This CDR3 spans 15 amino acids. DNA of the CDR3: TGTGCCACCAGCAGAGATCGGACGTACCAAGAGACCCAGTACTTC. This sequence encodes CATSRDRTYQETQYF. The full variable domain, its missing parts supplied by reference TRBV15 and TRBJ2-5, is DAMVIQNPRYQVTQFGKPVTLSCSQTLNHNVMYWYQQKSSQAPKLLFHYYDKDFNNEADTPDNFQSRRPNTSFCFLDIRSPGLGDTAMYLCATSRDRTYQETQYFGPGTRLLVL.

J is TRBJ1-4 and V is TRBV3-1 (or the pseudogene TRBV3-2), with no clear D. CDR1 and CDR2 from the germline V gene are LGHDT and YNNKEL (reference sequence). This CDR3 contains 11 residues. V lost 3 bases and J lost 8, with 4 bases in between. The CDR3 loop reads CASSHGEKLFF. The CDR3 coding sequence is TGTGCCAGCAGCCATGGGGAAAAACTGTTTTTT.

This clone was seen once. This chain uses TRBV6-6 with TRBJ2-1, with D tentatively TRBD1 or TRBD2 (5 bases each). The V gene lost 2 bases and the J gene lost 3 bases, with 8 bases spanning the gap. Germline V gene lookup returns CDR1 MNHNY and CDR2 SVGAGI (reference sequence). The CDR3 has 14 amino acids. The CDR3 sequence is CASSYRDGYNEQFF. CDR3 nucleotide sequence: TGTGCCAGCAGTTACCGGGACGGCTACAATGAGCAGTTCTTC.

The rearrangement joins TRBV5-1 to TRBJ2-2, with D perhaps matching TRBD1 (5 bases). Trimming took 0 bases from V and 7 from J, leaving 13 bases between them. The CDR3 covers 15 residues. CDR1 SGHRS and CDR2 YFSETQ come from the germline V gene. CDR3 nucleotide sequence: TGCGCCAGCAGCTTGGCCTATGGGGCCAACGGGGAGCTGTTTTTT. Translating gives CASSLAYGANGELFF. Using reference TRBV5-1 and TRBJ2-2 for the parts outside the CDR3, the full variable domain is KAGVTQTPRYLIKTRGQQVTLSCSPISGHRSVSWYQQTPGQGLQFLFEYFSETQRNKGNFPGRFSGRQFSNSRSEMNVSTLELGDSALYLCASSLAYGANGELFFGEGSRLTVL.

V is TRBV29-1 and J is TRBJ1-2; no firm D call. Trimming stripped 0 bases from V and 4 bases from J, with 15 bases between. Germline-derived CDR1 and CDR2 are SQVTM and ANQGSEA. The CDR3 loop spans 15 amino acids. CDR3 DNA: TGCAGCGTTGAAGATCTTTATTGGTATGGCTATGGCTACACCTTC. It translates to CSVEDLYWYGYGYTF.

The V gene is TRBV10-3, the J gene TRBJ1-1; D is uncertain. Trimming pared 2 bases from V and 1 base from J, leaving 8 bases between. The CDR3 sequence is 14 residues long. Per the germline V gene, CDR1 is ENHRY and CDR2 is SYGVKD. The CDR3 here is CAISERAQNTEAFF. In nucleotides, the CDR3 is TGTGCCATCAGTGAGCGGGCCCAGAACACTGAAGCTTTCTTT.

The chain carries TRBV30 and TRBJ1-1; 10 nucleotides align to TRBD1. Per the germline V gene, CDR1 is GTSNPN and CDR2 is SVGIG (reference sequence). This CDR3 region has 14 residues. The trim removed 7 bases at V and 0 bases at J, leaving 5 bases unmatched. Here the CDR3 reads CALSTGGLNTEAFF. The CDR3, as DNA: TGTGCCTTATCGACAGGGGGCCTGAACACTGAAGCTTTCTTT.

The genes are TRBV30 and TRBJ2-1; 10 nucleotides align to TRBD2. From germline, CDR1 is GTSNPN and CDR2 SVGIG (reference sequence). V dropped 0 bases and J dropped 6; count of bases not matched to a gene: 8. This CDR3 contains 16 residues. CDR3 protein: CAWSVPSAGGSNEQFF. The CDR3 nucleotides are TGTGCCTGGAGTGTACCCTCAGCGGGAGGGAGCAATGAGCAGTTCTTC.

The chain is built from TRBV5-1 and TRBJ2-3; D may be TRBD2 (7 bases). CDR1 and CDR2 (germline): SGHRS, YFSETQ. The germline V and J ends were trimmed by 0 bases and 5 bases, with 10 bases remaining between them. The CDR3 is 14 amino acids. The DNA for the CDR3 is TGCGCCAGCAGCTTGGCGGGGGGCCTAGATACGCAGTATTTT. As protein: CASSLAGGLDTQYF.

This clone was seen once. The V gene is TRBV29-1, the J gene TRBJ2-7; 8 bases align to TRBD1. The V gene end was trimmed by 0 bases and the J gene end by 5 bases; junction bases not matched to a gene: 15. The germline V gene encodes CDR1 SQVTM and CDR2 ANQGSEA. This CDR3 region has 17 residues. Written as DNA, the CDR3 is TGCAGCGTTGAAGATCTTCAAGGTACAGGGGGATTAGACGAGCAGTACTTC. This sequence encodes CSVEDLQGTGGLDEQYF.